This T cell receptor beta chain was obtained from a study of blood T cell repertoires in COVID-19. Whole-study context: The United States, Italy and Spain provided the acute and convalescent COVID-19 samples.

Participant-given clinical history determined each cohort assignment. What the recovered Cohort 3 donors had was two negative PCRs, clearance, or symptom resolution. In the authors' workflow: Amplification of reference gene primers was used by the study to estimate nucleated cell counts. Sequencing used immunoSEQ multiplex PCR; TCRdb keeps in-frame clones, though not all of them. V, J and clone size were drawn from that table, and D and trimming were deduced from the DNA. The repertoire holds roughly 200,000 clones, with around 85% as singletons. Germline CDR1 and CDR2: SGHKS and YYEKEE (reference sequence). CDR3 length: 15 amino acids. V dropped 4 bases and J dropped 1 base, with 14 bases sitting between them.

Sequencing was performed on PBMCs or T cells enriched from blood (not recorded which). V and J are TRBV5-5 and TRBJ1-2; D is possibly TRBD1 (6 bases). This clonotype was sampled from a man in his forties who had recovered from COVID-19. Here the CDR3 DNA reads TGTGCCAGCAGCCCCACAGGGTCCGGTAACTATGGCTACACCTTC. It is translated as CASSPTGSGNYGYTF.